Below are 12 T cell receptor beta chains sequenced from a single sample in a study of T cell responses to AZD1222 COVID-19 vaccine. Assay used: immunoSEQ multiplex PCR; TCRdb lists only in-frame clones, some missing. The sample comprises 150,000 or so clones, just over 90% of which are singletons, and about 3% rests with the top ten. The starting material was peripheral blood, obtained on day 0 of MenACWY control vaccination. These receptors originate from an adult in good health.

This chain joins TRBV18 and TRBJ1-1; D unresolved. Trimming removed 1 base at V and 5 bases at J, with 8 bases between. The germline CDR1 and CDR2 sequences are KGHSH and LQKENI. The CDR3 runs to 13 residues. CDR3: CASSPQQRTEAFF. In nucleotides, the CDR3 is TGTGCCAGCTCACCACAGCAGCGGACTGAAGCTTTCTTT.

A single count supports this clone. The gene calls are TRBV28 and TRBJ1-4; 7 bases line up with TRBD1. CDR3 size: 14 residues. Germline CDR1 and CDR2: MDHEN and SYDVKM. Trimming cost V 4 bases and J 4 bases; bases outside gene matches: 3. The DNA for the CDR3 is TGTGCCAGCAGTTCAGGGGGTTATAATGAAAAACTGTTTTTT. Translation: CASSSGGYNEKLFF.

The chain carries TRBV28 and TRBJ2-7; D may correspond to TRBD1 or TRBD2 (5 bases each). CDR3 length: 15 amino acids. Trimming took off 7 bases at V and 3 bases at J, with 19 bases between the two ends. Germline CDR1 MDHEN, CDR2 SYDVKM. The DNA of the CDR3 is TGTGCCAGCACCCTCAGGGCGGGTAGTTACTACGAGCAGTACTTC. Amino acid sequence: CASTLRAGSYYEQYF.

The chain couples TRBV6-6 to TRBJ1-2, with 8 nucleotides matching TRBD1. CDR1 and CDR2 (germline): MNHNY, SVGAGI (reference sequence). The CDR3 loop spans 13 amino acids. Unmatched junction bases numbered 2, after V lost 6 bases and J lost 2 bases. CDR3 bases: TGTGCCAGCAGCGGACAGGGAAACTATGGCTACACCTTC. Amino acids: CASSGQGNYGYTF.

The rearrangement links TRBV21-1 to TRBJ2-2; the table's D gene call, TRBD1, was not cross checked with the DNA. TRBV21-1 is a documented pseudogene. The CDR3 runs to 15 residues. CDR3 loop: CASRDKSGCTGELFF. The CDR3 DNA reads as TGTGCCAGCAGGGACAAGTCAGGTTGCACCGGGGAGCTGTTTTTT.

The V and J genes are TRBV7-2 and TRBJ1-5; 8 bases are a match to TRBD1. Losses at the gene ends were 6 bases for V and 7 bases for J; bases not matched to a gene: 8. Looked up from germline, CDR1 is SGHTA and CDR2 is FQGNSA. There are 14 residues in the CDR3. In DNA form, the CDR3 reads TGTGCCAGCAGTTACGGACAGGGCGGCCAGCCCCAGCATTTT. Protein product: CASSYGQGGQPQHF.

The sample holds one count of this clone. The V and J genes are TRBV4-2 and TRBJ2-2, with D unclear. The CDR3 contains 18 residues. Trimming pared 0 bases from V and 3 bases from J, leaving 17 bases between. CDR1 LGHNA and CDR2 YNFKEQ come from the germline V gene. CDR3 loop: CASSQDGRIGRYTGELFF. The CDR3 DNA is TGTGCCAGCAGCCAAGATGGCCGAATAGGGCGTTACACCGGGGAGCTGTTTTTT.

The rearrangement links TRBV29-1 to TRBJ1-4; D is possibly TRBD1 (6 bases). With 8 bases removed from V and 7 bases from J, the gap between germline ends came to 17 bases. Germline V gene sequence: CDR1 SQVTM, CDR2 ANQGSEA. The CDR3 has 13 residues. For the CDR3, the DNA is TGCAGCCACACGACAGGAGGAGGTGAAAAACTGTTTTTT. Its protein product is CSHTTGGGEKLFF.

The gene calls are TRBV12-3 or TRBV12-4 and TRBJ1-1, with D tentatively TRBD1 (6 bases). Deletions cut 11 bases from V and 4 bases from J, with 17 bases between. CDR3 size: 13 residues. As DNA, the CDR3 is TGTGCCTCAAACGGGGGCCCGGGCACTGAAGCTTTCTTT. It yields the protein CASNGGPGTEAFF.

The DNA for the CDR3 is TGTGCCACCAGCAGAGAGCCAGGGAGTGGTGAAAAACTGTTTTTT. Residues: CATSREPGSGEKLFF. The chain couples TRBV15 to TRBJ1-4, with D maybe TRBD1 (5 bases). The germline CDR1 and CDR2 sequences are LNHNV and YYDKDF (reference sequence). The germline V and J ends were trimmed by 0 bases and 7 bases, with 12 bases remaining between them. CDR3 length: 15 residues.

The chain carries TRBV18 and TRBJ1-6; 12 bases agree with TRBD1. CDR1 is KGHSH and CDR2 is LQKENI in the germline V gene. The J segment lost 11 bases and the V segment lost 1 base, leaving 6 bases of the junction unmatched. The CDR3 sequence is 16 residues long. DNA of the CDR3: TGTGCCAGCTCACCACGGTCCGGGACAGGGGGCCCACCCCTCCACTTT. This translates into CASSPRSGTGGPPLHF.

The rearrangement joins TRBV6-5 to TRBJ1-5; TRBD1 matches 7 bases. The CDR3 is 15 residues long. V lost 6 bases and J lost 6; bases outside the gene matches: 11. From germline, CDR1 is MNHEY and CDR2 SVGAGI. The DNA for the CDR3 is TGTGCCAGCAGCTGGGACAGCAAGGGAGGTCAGCCCCAGCATTTT. Its translation is CASSWDSKGGQPQHF.